A selection of T cell receptor beta chains follows, all from one sample in a study of cytomegalovirus exposure and HLA in healthy donors. Only in-frame clones appear in the TCRdb table, and some are missing; sequencing was by immunoSEQ multiplex PCR. The data show around 120,000 clones, with roughly 70% seen just once and around a tenth held by the top ten. Material: PBMCs. The receptors stem from a woman between 45 and 60 years old in good health and CMV-seropositive. CDR3s include the opening cysteine and the closing phenylalanine or tryptophan. A D gene is named only where the DNA matches it firmly. Expanded clones are given a class, and other clones once, few, many or no size at all.

d_gene	j_gene	v_gene	abundance	CDR3nt	CDR3aa
TRBD2	TRBJ2-2	TRBV5-4	.	TGTGCCAGCAGCTTGACTAGCGGGAGGACGGGAAACACCGGGGAGCTGTTTTTT	CASSLTSGRTGNTGELFF
TRBD2	TRBJ2-2	TRBV6-5	.	TGTGCCAGCAGAGCTAGCGGGGGGTCCGGGGAGCTGTTTTTT	CASRASGGSGELFF
TRBD2	TRBJ2-7	TRBV29-1	.	TGCAGCGTTGAAGATCGAGCGGGAGACTCCGAGCAGTACTTC	CSVEDRAGDSEQYF
TRBD1	TRBJ2-7	TRBV6-1	.	TGTGCCAGCAGTGAGGACAGGGGGCCCTACGAGCAGTACTTC	CASSEDRGPYEQYF
TRBD2	TRBJ2-1	TRBV30	few	TGTGCCTGGAGTTTTGAGCGGGAGGTTCCCCCCTACAATGAGCAGTTCTTC	CAWSFEREVPPYNEQFF
.	TRBJ1-2	TRBV28	.	TGTGCCAGCAGTCCGGGATCGACGCGAGGTGGTTACTATGGCTACACCTTC	CASSPGSTRGGYYGYTF
TRBD1	TRBJ1-2	TRBV9	.	TGTGCCAGCAGCGTCAAACAGGGGGTCGGCTACACCTTC	CASSVKQGVGYTF
TRBD2	TRBJ2-1	TRBV7-2	once	TGTGCCAGCAGCTTAGGGCTAGCGGGAGGTGAGCAGTTCTTC	CASSLGLAGGEQFF
.	TRBJ2-3	TRBV2	.	TGTGCCAGCAGTGAATTCGCGGGTCTGAGCACAGATACGCAGTATTTT	CASSEFAGLSTDTQYF
.	TRBJ2-3	TRBV7-2	.	TGTGCCAGCAGTTTACTAGTCCCCCCAGATACGCAGTATTTT	CASSLLVPPDTQYF
.	TRBJ2-7	TRBV4-3	.	TGCGCCAGCAGCCAGGAGACAGGTCGCTACGAGCAGTACTTC	CASSQETGRYEQYF
.	TRBJ1-1	TRBV7-6	few	TGTGCCAGCAGCTCCCTGTCGGCAGGACGGGGTGCCACTGAAGCTTTCTTT	CASSSLSAGRGATEAFF
TRBD1	TRBJ1-2	TRBV27	.	TGTGCCAGCAGTCCTGGACGCGACAGGGGGCTTCTTGGCTACACCTTC	CASSPGRDRGLLGYTF
TRBD2	TRBJ2-5	TRBV18	.	TGTGCCAGCTCAATCGGACTAGGCGAGGAGACCCAGTACTTC	CASSIGLGEETQYF
.	TRBJ2-1	TRBV20-1	.	TGCAGTGCTGGGCAAAAGGATGAGCAGTTCTTC	CSAGQKDEQFF
.	TRBJ2-7	TRBV7-2	.	TGTGCCAGCAGCTTAGACCCGGTCTACGAGCAGTACTTC	CASSLDPVYEQYF
.	TRBJ2-2	TRBV5-1	few	TGCGCCAGCAGGTCAGGGGACACCGGGGAGCTGTTTTTT	CASRSGDTGELFF
.	TRBJ2-3	TRBV27	few	TGTGCCAGCAGTCGATATAGCGCGACAACAGATACGCAGTATTTT	CASSRYSATTDTQYF
.	TRBJ2-7	TRBV11-1	.	TGTGCCAGCAGCCGAAGGAGGCCCCCCTACGAGCAGTACTTC	CASSRRRPPYEQYF
.	TRBJ2-1	TRBV6-1	.	TGTGCCAGCACTACAGGGCGAACAGGGAATGAGCAGTTCTTC	CASTTGRTGNEQFF
TRBD1	TRBJ1-4	TRBV15	.	TGTGCCACCAGAGCACCCGGGACAGATAATGAAAAACTGTTTTTT	CATRAPGTDNEKLFF
TRBD2	TRBJ2-3	TRBV7-2	.	TGTGCCAGCAGCTCTGGACTAGCTGCAGATACGCAGTATTTT	CASSSGLAADTQYF
TRBD1	TRBJ1-5	TRBV2	.	TGTGCCAGCAGTGGGGACAGGGACTATCAGCCCCAGCATTTT	CASSGDRDYQPQHF
.	TRBJ2-7	TRBV4-2	.	TGTGCCAGCAGCCCTGAAATCGGGTACGAGCAGTACTTC	CASSPEIGYEQYF
.	TRBJ1-1	TRBV7-2	.	TGTGCCAGCAGCTTAGGACAGACGCCAGAACGGGCTTTCTTT	CASSLGQTPERAFF
TRBD2	TRBJ2-1	TRBV30	few	TGTGCCTGGAAAGTGGGAGGGCCGTATGAGAACGAGCAGTTCTTC	CAWKVGGPYENEQFF
TRBD1	TRBJ1-2	TRBV5-1	once	TGCGCCAGCAGCTCGGGGGACAGGGCCTTGAGTGGCTACACCTTC	CASSSGDRALSGYTF
TRBD1	TRBJ1-1	TRBV7-6	.	TGTGCCAGCAGCTTCCAGACAGGGAAGACTGAAGCTTTCTTT	CASSFQTGKTEAFF
TRBD1	TRBJ2-7	TRBV5-1	.	TGCGCCAGCAGCCTCCCGGGACAGGGGGCGGGTGAGTACGAGCAGTACTTC	CASSLPGQGAGEYEQYF
TRBD1	TRBJ1-3	TRBV30	few	TGTGCCTGGAGGATGACAGGGGGAAACACCATATATTTT	CAWRMTGGNTIYF
TRBD1	TRBJ1-1	TRBV13	.	TGTGCCAGCAGTTATCCGACAGGGATGAACACTGAAGCTTTCTTT	CASSYPTGMNTEAFF
.	TRBJ2-5	TRBV4-1	few	TGCGCCAGCAGCCAACTGGAACAGGGTAGGGGTGAGACCCAGTACTTC	CASSQLEQGRGETQYF